This T cell receptor (beta chain) emerged from a study of human T cells and chemical hapten exposure. Across the study: Small pooled library volume differences mainly caused per-sample TCR yield variation. Study-level findings and limits: TCRs exceeding 1 in 1000 frequency stayed unchanged with DPC sensitization.

The library tagged each cDNA molecule with unique molecular identifiers. Each CDR3 protein is one row after TCRdb ran MiXCR on the RACE reads. In the table there are roughly 80,000 distinct CDR3 sequences, 7% to 9.5% of which are singletons. This CDR3 region has 15 residues. Germline CDR1 KGHDR, CDR2 SFDVKD. Trimming took off 7 bases at V and 2 bases at J, with 14 bases between the two ends. This clonotype has more than one count but fewer than ten. Its antigen remains unknown. The time point denotes: healthy volunteer bleed at 6 weeks. The template was total RNA from unfractionated whole blood. The rearrangement links TRBV24-1 to TRBJ2-1; maybe TRBD1 (6 bases). What was sequenced was whole blood. This sequence was found in a female donor in good health. Some clones in this sample may be carry-over from other donors' samples. The CDR3 bases are TGTGCCACCAGGTCCCGAGGGGGTACCTACAATGAGCAGTTCTTC. Protein product: CATRSRGGTYNEQFF.